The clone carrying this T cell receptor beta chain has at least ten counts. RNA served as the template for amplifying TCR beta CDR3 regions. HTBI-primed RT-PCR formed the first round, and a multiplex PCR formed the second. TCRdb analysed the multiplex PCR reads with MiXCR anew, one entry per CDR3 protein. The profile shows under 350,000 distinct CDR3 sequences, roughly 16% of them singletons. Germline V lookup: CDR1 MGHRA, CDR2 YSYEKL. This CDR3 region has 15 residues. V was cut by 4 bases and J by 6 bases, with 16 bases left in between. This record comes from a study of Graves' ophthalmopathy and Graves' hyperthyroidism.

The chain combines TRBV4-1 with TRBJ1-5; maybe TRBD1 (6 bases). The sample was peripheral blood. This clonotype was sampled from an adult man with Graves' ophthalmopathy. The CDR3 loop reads CASSPREGVGQPQHF. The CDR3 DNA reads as TGCGCCAGCAGCCCTCGCGAGGGGGTAGGTCAGCCCCAGCATTTT.